The entry below describes one T cell receptor beta chain. This sample is drawn from a study of technical replicates of blood from a handful of donors. TCRdb's copy holds only in-frame clones and misses some; the assay was immunoSEQ multiplex PCR. The sample includes 70,000 or so clones, roughly 89% of them seen just once. Germline CDR1 reads PRHDT; CDR2 reads FYEKMQ (reference sequence). V was shortened by 4 bases and J by 4 bases, with 10 bases between the two germline ends. The CDR3 totals 13 residues. The TCR comes from a human donor in good health. Some clones in this sample may be carry-over from other donors' samples. The sample taken for sequencing was T cells isolated from PBMCs. V and J are TRBV13 and TRBJ1-2, with D unclear. The CDR3: CASSSRGSYGYTF. DNA for the CDR3: TGTGCCAGCAGCTCCCGAGGTAGCTATGGCTACACCTTC.